The rows below give T cell receptor beta chains drawn from one sample of a study of beta chain features in type 1 diabetes. TCRdb keeps only in-frame clones here, not all; method: immunoSEQ multiplex PCR. The data show 50,000 to 55,000 clones, approximately 60% seen once. The sequenced sample consisted of stem cell memory CD4+ T cells from blood. The receptors originated from a woman between 25 and 40 years old with type 1 diabetes. CDR3s include the opening cysteine and the closing phenylalanine or tryptophan. A D gene is named only where the DNA matches it firmly. Only part of the rows carry a size: once, few, many, or a class if the clone is expanded.

clone_size,v_call,j_call,d_call,cdr3_nt,cdr3_aa
.,TRBV19,TRBJ2-1,.,TGTGCCAGTAGTGAAGCGGTGACATACAATGAGCAGTTCTTC,CASSEAVTYNEQFF
.,TRBV5-4,TRBJ2-1,.,TGTGCCAGCAGCGCCGAGACGGGCTCCTACAATGAGCAGTTCTTC,CASSAETGSYNEQFF
.,TRBV28,TRBJ2-2,.,TGTGCCAGCAGTGTCGAGACGAGGACCGGGGAGCTGTTTTTT,CASSVETRTGELFF
once,TRBV5-4,TRBJ2-1,TRBD1,TGTGCCAGCAGCTTGGCGGGACAGTACAATGAGCAGTTCTTC,CASSLAGQYNEQFF
.,TRBV2,TRBJ2-3,TRBD1,TGTGCCAGCAGTGAACTCGGGGACAGGGGGGATACGCAGTATTTT,CASSELGDRGDTQYF
few,TRBV14,TRBJ2-3,TRBD2,TGTGCCAGCAGACCTAGCGGGAGTTCAGATACGCAGTATTTT,CASRPSGSSDTQYF
.,TRBV6-1,TRBJ2-7,TRBD1,TGTGCCAGCACCCGGGACAGAGAAAGCTACGAGCAGTACTTC,CASTRDRESYEQYF
.,TRBV28,TRBJ1-5,TRBD1,TGTGCCAGCAGTCCCGCGGGACAGGGATCCAATCAGCCCCAGCATTTT,CASSPAGQGSNQPQHF
once,TRBV7-8,TRBJ1-5,TRBD1,TGTGCCAGCAGCTTAGGTTCGCGGACAGGGGGATTAAACAGCAATCAGCCCCAGCATTTT,CASSLGSRTGGLNSNQPQHF
few,TRBV9,TRBJ1-4,TRBD1,TGTGCCAGCAGCGTCGAACAGGGGCGTAATGAAAAACTGTTTTTT,CASSVEQGRNEKLFF
few,TRBV18,TRBJ2-3,TRBD1,TGTGCCAGCTCAGTCGACAGGGAGCGGACGCAGTATTTT,CASSVDRERTQYF
.,TRBV5-1,TRBJ2-7,.,TGCGCCAGCGCCCGTAGGGACTTCTACGAGCAGTACTTC,CASARRDFYEQYF
.,TRBV6-1,TRBJ1-1,.,TGTGCCAGCAGTGGTCACACCAAGAACACTGAAGCTTTCTTT,CASSGHTKNTEAFF
.,TRBV5-1,TRBJ1-1,.,TGCGCCAGCAGCTTGGGAGCCGCTATATTCACTGAAGCTTTCTTT,CASSLGAAIFTEAFF
.,TRBV14,TRBJ2-4,.,TGTGCCAGCAGCCAAGGAGGGCGGGTTCAGTACTTC,CASSQGGRVQYF
.,TRBV10-3,TRBJ2-7,.,TGTGCCATCAGCAGGTCCGTTTTGGGGAGAGGTGAGCAGTACTTC,CAISRSVLGRGEQYF
.,TRBV2,TRBJ1-2,TRBD1,TGTGCCAGCAGGGAGGACAGGGGTAACGGCTACACCTTC,CASREDRGNGYTF
once,TRBV29-1,TRBJ1-1,TRBD1,TGCAGCGTGGACAGGGAGAACACTGAAGCTTTCTTT,CSVDRENTEAFF
few,TRBV5-4,TRBJ1-2,.,TGTGCCAGCTTCACGGGGTATAGCTTCCATGGCTACACCTTC,CASFTGYSFHGYTF
.,TRBV5-1,TRBJ2-4,TRBD1,TGCGCCAGCAGCTTGTCGGACAGGCTAGCCAAAAACATTCAGTACTTC,CASSLSDRLAKNIQYF
.,TRBV19,TRBJ1-2,.,TGTGCCAGTAGTCCCGGTATATACTATGGCTACACCTTC,CASSPGIYYGYTF
.,TRBV19,TRBJ1-2,.,TGTGCCAGTAGTATAGTTCAGGGGAATGGCTACACCTTC,CASSIVQGNGYTF
.,TRBV14,TRBJ2-2,.,TGTGCCAGCAGCCAAGTTCAAGGAGCCGGGGAGCTGTTTTTT,CASSQVQGAGELFF
.,TRBV25-1,TRBJ2-2,.,TGTGCCAGCAGTGTCGCCCGCCACCGGGACAAGAACACCGGGGAGCTGTTTTTT,CASSVARHRDKNTGELFF
few,TRBV7-9,TRBJ1-2,.,TGTGCCAGCAGCTTTTCGGACAGCTATGGCTACACCTTC,CASSFSDSYGYTF
.,TRBV7-2,TRBJ2-2,TRBD2,TGTGCCAGCAGCTTAGATTCTAGCGGAACCGGGGAGCTGTTTTTT,CASSLDSSGTGELFF
few,TRBV28,TRBJ2-1,.,TGTGCCAGCAGTTTATTGGGAAGGGGTGAGCAGTTCTTC,CASSLLGRGEQFF
.,TRBV29-1,TRBJ2-1,.,TGCAGCGTTGGCTACAGCTTCAATGAGCAGTTCTTC,CSVGYSFNEQFF
.,TRBV13,TRBJ2-7,TRBD1,TGTGCCAGCAGCCCGGACAGGGGAGCCTACGAGCAGTACTTC,CASSPDRGAYEQYF
.,TRBV7-6,TRBJ2-6,.,TGTGCCAGCAGCCCCCGAGCTAGCTCTGGGGCCAACGTCCTGACTTTC,CASSPRASSGANVLTF
.,TRBV28,TRBJ2-2,.,TGTGCCAGCAGCCCCCCCCCAGATGGCAACGCGAACACCGGGGAGCTGTTTTTT,CASSPPPDGNANTGELFF
few,TRBV14,TRBJ2-3,TRBD2,TGTGCCAGCAGCCCCTTGGTAGCGGGGCGCACAGATACGCAGTATTTT,CASSPLVAGRTDTQYF
.,TRBV28,TRBJ2-1,TRBD2,TGTGCCAGCATCCTAGCGGGTCTCTACAATGAGCAGTTCTTC,CASILAGLYNEQFF
.,TRBV2,TRBJ1-5,TRBD1,TGTGCCAGCGAACCGACAGGGGGTTATCAGCCCCAGCATTTT,CASEPTGGYQPQHF
.,TRBV10-3,TRBJ1-2,.,TGTGCCATCAGTGAGGCGACAGGAGGTGGCTACACCTTC,CAISEATGGGYTF
few,TRBV7-6,TRBJ2-1,.,TGTGCCAGCAGCTTAACATACAATGAGCAGTTCTTC,CASSLTYNEQFF
.,TRBV30,TRBJ2-7,.,TGTGCCTGGAGTGTACTGCGGGACCCGTTCTACGAGCAGTACTTC,CAWSVLRDPFYEQYF
.,TRBV27,TRBJ2-1,TRBD2,TGTGCCAGCAGCCCCGAGGTAGCGGGAGCTCGGGAGCAGTTCTTC,CASSPEVAGAREQFF
.,TRBV5-1,TRBJ2-7,TRBD2,TGCGCCAGCAGTTTAGCGGGTTCAGACTCCTACGAGCAGTACTTC,CASSLAGSDSYEQYF
.,TRBV29-1,TRBJ2-3,TRBD2,TGCAGCGTGGAAAGGACGGGGGGAGCATATACGCAGTATTTT,CSVERTGGAYTQYF
once,TRBV5-1,TRBJ2-2,TRBD2,TGCGCCAGCGGACCTAGCGGAGACACCGGGGAGCTGTTTTTT,CASGPSGDTGELFF
.,TRBV4-1,TRBJ1-1,.,TGCGCCAGCAGCCAAGATGGACACCTTGAAGCTTTCTTT,CASSQDGHLEAFF
.,TRBV25-1,TRBJ2-1,TRBD2,TGTGCCAGCACGGGAGCGGGAAAGACGGGTGAGCAGTTCTTC,CASTGAGKTGEQFF
.,TRBV27,TRBJ2-1,.,TGTGCCAGCAGTCCAGGACTGTACAATGAGCAGTTCTTC,CASSPGLYNEQFF
few,TRBV28,TRBJ2-1,TRBD1,TGTGCCAGCAGTTTCTTGGGACAGAGGAGCTCCTACAATGAGCAGTTCTTC,CASSFLGQRSSYNEQFF
few,TRBV4-2,TRBJ1-2,TRBD1,TGTGCCAGCAGCCAAGAACAGGGGACTAACTATGGCTACACCTTC,CASSQEQGTNYGYTF
.,TRBV7-9,TRBJ2-1,TRBD2,TGTGCCAGCAGCTCCCTAGCGGGAGAGGGCAATGAGCAGTTCTTC,CASSSLAGEGNEQFF
.,TRBV29-1,TRBJ1-4,TRBD1,TGCAGCGTTGTATCGGGACAGACTAATGAAAAACTGTTTTTT,CSVVSGQTNEKLFF
once,TRBV7-2,TRBJ1-1,.,TGTGCCAGCAGCGTGTTCATGAACACTGAAGCTTTCTTT,CASSVFMNTEAFF
.,TRBV6-5,TRBJ1-2,.,TGTGCCAGCAGTTACTCGACACAGGGAGCCTATGGCTACACCTTC,CASSYSTQGAYGYTF
few,TRBV23-1,TRBJ2-3,TRBD1,TGCGCCAGCAGTCTGGACAGGGAGAGCTGCACAGATACGCAGTATTTT,CASSLDRESCTDTQYF
.,TRBV15,TRBJ1-2,TRBD1,TGTGCCACCAGCAGAGATAGACAGGGATATGGCTACACCTTC,CATSRDRQGYGYTF
few,TRBV11-2,TRBJ2-7,.,TGTGCCAGCAGCTTAGTTGGGGGCCTGGGCTACGAGCAGTACTTC,CASSLVGGLGYEQYF
.,TRBV6-5,TRBJ2-6,.,TGTGCCAGCGGAGATGTGCCAGGGGGGGCCAACGTCCTGACTTTC,CASGDVPGGANVLTF
.,TRBV5-1,TRBJ2-3,.,TGCGCCAGCAGCTTGGGACAAGGGGGCACAGATACGCAGTATTTT,CASSLGQGGTDTQYF